This entry describes one T cell receptor beta chain. TCR beta chains were sequenced at survey level with immunoSEQ. Using immunoSEQ multiplex PCR, the repertoire was profiled, and TCRdb retains in-frame clones only, with some absent. In the table there are around 50,000 clones, 90% to 95% of which are singletons. This CDR3 is built from 13 residues. CDR1 is SNHLY, CDR2 FYNNEI, per germline. With 6 bases removed from V and 4 bases from J, the gap between germline ends came to 12 bases. The sequence came from a middle-aged man with rheumatoid arthritis. The J gene is TRBJ1-2, the V gene TRBV2; D gene unclear. Sequenced sample: PBMCs. The CDR3 protein is CASSERVFYGYTF. The DNA for the CDR3 is TGTGCCAGCAGCGAACGGGTCTTCTATGGCTACACCTTC.